These 25 T cell receptor beta chains were sequenced from one sample in a study of metastatic and nonmetastatic thyroid tumors. TCRdb re-analyzed the PCR reads using MiXCR. Found here are about 82,000 clones, approximately 12% of them singletons; the top ten hold around 9%. Patients underwent thyroid surgery, and none had received any treatment before it. The sample comprised tumor tissue. These receptor sequences come from a female donor with papillary thyroid cancer or a benign thyroid nodule (not recorded which). Some clones in this sample may be carry-over from other donors' samples.

This clone was counted at least ten times. V and J are TRBV10-3 and TRBJ2-3; D possibly corresponds to TRBD1 (6 bases). The CDR3 spans 14 residues. Trimming removed 6 bases at V and 5 bases at J, with 15 bases between. Germline V gene lookup returns CDR1 ENHRY and CDR2 SYGVKD. CDR3 DNA sequence: TGTGCCATCAGGAAACAGGGCGTGGAAGATACGCAGTATTTT. Translation gives CAIRKQGVEDTQYF.

This clone showed up many times. Other nucleotide sequences in the sample specify the same CDR3. The chain carries TRBV10-3 and TRBJ2-5, with D perhaps TRBD2 (6 bases). This CDR3 contains 13 residues. Germline V gene data show CDR1 as ENHRY and CDR2 as SYGVKD. Trimming shortened V by 6 bases and J by 3 bases, and 11 bases separated the two germline ends. The CDR3 bases are TGTGCCATCAGGGGGGACTCAAAAGAGACCCAGTACTTC. Its protein is CAIRGDSKETQYF.

On this clone itself: A single base separates this from a much larger clone, so it may be a read error. Other DNA sequences of this sample code for an identical CDR3. The chain employs TRBV20-1 and TRBJ2-2, with D tentatively TRBD1 or TRBD2 (5 bases each). This CDR3 comprises 12 residues. Germline lookup yields CDR1 DFQATT and CDR2 SNEGSKA (reference sequence). The CDR3 coding sequence is TGCAGTGCTAGGGACAACACCGGGGAGCTCTTTTTT. Translating it yields CSARDNTGELFF.

Ten or more counts support this clone. The chain joins TRBV5-1 to TRBJ2-7, with TRBD2 matching 10 bases. J gave up 4 bases and V 5 bases, and 6 bases lay outside the gene matches. The CDR3 contains 14 residues. Germline values: CDR1 SGHRS, CDR2 YFSETQ. The CDR3: CASSSTSGTYEQYF. The DNA for the CDR3 is TGCGCCAGCAGTTCCACTAGCGGGACGTACGAGCAGTACTTC.

In its sample, this clone was seen a few times. V gene TRBV12-3 or TRBV12-4 combines with J gene TRBJ2-2; 9 bases match TRBD2. V dropped 6 bases and J dropped 4; count of bases not matched to a gene: 6. The CDR3 covers 15 residues. CDR3: CASRSSGRPTGELFF. In DNA form, the CDR3 reads TGTGCCAGCAGAAGTAGCGGGAGACCCACCGGGGAGCTGTTTTTT.

This clone was detected ten times or more. J is TRBJ1-2 and V is TRBV30, with no clear D. The CDR3 is made up of 13 amino acids. Trimming shortened V by 4 bases and J by 8 bases, and 17 bases separated the two germline ends. CDR1 GTSNPN and CDR2 SVGIG come from the germline V gene (reference sequence). The CDR3 sequence is CAWTPPDALGYTF. In DNA form, the CDR3 reads TGTGCCTGGACGCCGCCAGACGCTTTGGGCTACACCTTC.

V is TRBV5-6 and J is TRBJ2-1, with 9 positions matching TRBD2. Germline values: CDR1 SGHDT, CDR2 YYEEEE. V lost 5 bases and J lost 1; bases outside the gene matches: 13. The CDR3 is made up of 18 amino acids. The CDR3 nucleotides read TGTGCCAGCAGTGGAGTTATGGGAAGCGGGAGGTCCTACAATGAGCAGTTCTTC. It is translated as CASSGVMGSGRSYNEQFF. The complete variable domain, with remaining parts taken from reference TRBV5-6 and TRBJ2-1, reads DAGVTQSPTHLIKTRGQQVTLRCSPKSGHDTVSWYQQALGQGPQFIFQYYEEEERQRGNFPDRFSGHQFPNYSSELNVNALLLGDSALYLCASSGVMGSGRSYNEQFFGPGTRLTVL.

This clone was observed at least ten times. The chain employs TRBV27 and TRBJ2-1; maybe TRBD1 (5 bases). V was trimmed by 6 bases and J by 1 base, leaving 16 bases between them. The CDR3 consists of 16 residues. CDR1 MNHEY and CDR2 SMNVEV come from the germline V gene (reference sequence). The CDR3 DNA reads as TGTGCCAGCAGGGTAGGGGCTGTTAGTTCCTACAATGAGCAGTTCTTC. This translates into CASRVGAVSSYNEQFF.

The table lists this clone with many counts. The rearrangement links TRBV20-1 to TRBJ2-7; a weak D match, TRBD1 (7 bases). The CDR3 length is 15 residues. Germline values: CDR1 DFQATT, CDR2 SNEGSKA (reference sequence). The germline V and J ends were trimmed by 3 bases and 1 base, with 16 bases remaining between them. The CDR3 DNA reads TGCAGTGCTAGGAGGCGCGCAGGGGGGTCCTACGAGCAGTACTTC. This codes for CSARRRAGGSYEQYF.

In its sample, this clone was seen many times. The chain uses TRBV20-1 and TRBJ2-2; no firm D call. Trimming left V 1 base short and J 0 bases short, with 6 bases between. The germline V gene has CDR1 DFQATT and CDR2 SNEGSKA (reference sequence). The CDR3 has 14 amino acids. In DNA form, the CDR3 reads TGCAGTGCTAGAGGTCCATCGAACACCGGGGAGCTGTTTTTT. It translates to CSARGPSNTGELFF.

Many counts were recorded for this clone. The V call is TRBV5-1, the J call TRBJ2-1; TRBD2 might be the D (6 bases). The CDR3 contains 13 residues. Germline V gene data show CDR1 as SGHRS and CDR2 as YFSETQ. V dropped 2 bases and J dropped 6 bases, with 9 bases sitting between them. The CDR3 protein is CASSFRTTNEQFF. The CDR3 bases are TGCGCCAGCAGCTTTAGGACTACCAATGAGCAGTTCTTC.

This clone was detected ten times or more. The chain joins TRBV5-5 to TRBJ2-2, with TRBD2 identical over 12 bases. Germline values: CDR1 SGHKS, CDR2 YYEKEE (reference sequence). The CDR3 length is 16 residues. V trimming: 4 bases; J trimming: 7 bases; junction bases outside the gene matches: 8. The CDR3 is CASSGGTSGLIGELFF. The DNA for the CDR3 is TGTGCCAGCAGCGGGGGGACTAGCGGGTTGATCGGGGAGCTGTTTTTT.

This clone was detected many times. This rearrangement joins TRBV7-3 to TRBJ2-6, with D hard to call. Deletions cut 5 bases from V and 0 bases from J, with 17 bases between. The CDR3 runs to 18 residues. Per the germline V gene, CDR1 is SGHTA and CDR2 is FQGTGA. The DNA for the CDR3 is TGTGCCAGCAGCAAGAACCCCGGGTCCTCCTCTGGGGCCAACGTCCTGACTTTC. This translates into CASSKNPGSSSGANVLTF.

This clone has a handful of counts. Compared with germline, one end of the junction differs, possibly owing to a read error. This rearrangement joins TRBV6-1 to TRBJ1-1; TRBD1 matches 9 bases. This CDR3 spans 15 amino acids. Germline CDR1 reads MNHNS; CDR2 reads SASEGT. The CDR3 DNA reads TGTGCCAGCAGCGACAGGGGGACGATTAACACTGAAGCTTACTTT. Translation gives CASSDRGTINTEAYF.

This clone is termed medium-sized. This sequence joins TRBV6-1 and TRBJ1-3; TRBD1 matches at 8 bases. Germline CDR1 MNHNS, CDR2 SASEGT. With V trimmed by 2 bases and J by 3 bases, 6 bases remained unmatched. The CDR3 has 16 residues. The CDR3 reads CASSESDREGGNTIYF. In nucleotides, the CDR3 is TGTGCCAGCAGTGAATCGGACAGGGAAGGTGGAAACACCATATATTTT.

This clone was recorded many times. V is TRBV29-1 and J is TRBJ2-5; D remains ambiguous. V lost 6 bases and J 0 bases, leaving 2 bases between the germline ends. This CDR3 has 10 residues. Germline CDR1 SQVTM, CDR2 ANQGSEA. DNA for the CDR3: TGCAGCGTCCACCAAGAGACCCAGTACTTC. Translated: CSVHQETQYF.

This clone was observed at least ten times. The rearrangement joins TRBV20-1 to TRBJ2-2; D unclear. Trimming stripped 6 bases from V and 4 bases from J, with 18 bases between. Germline loops: CDR1 DFQATT, CDR2 SNEGSKA (reference sequence). The CDR3 runs 15 residues. Here the CDR3 DNA reads TGCAGTGCCCCTAGACCCTACTCGGGCACCGGGGAGCTGTTTTTT. Amino acid sequence: CSAPRPYSGTGELFF.

This clone was seen a handful of times. This sequence may be a read error, since a much larger clone differs from it by one base. The genes are TRBV6-2 or TRBV6-3 and TRBJ2-3; D call uncertain. Germline V gene data show CDR1 as MNHEY and CDR2 as SVGEGT. V lost 10 bases to trimming and J lost 3 bases, with 17 bases between them. The CDR3 loop spans 14 amino acids. The CDR3 DNA is TGTGCCACGTTGTCCGTGGCTGGTACAGATACGCAGTATTTT. Protein sequence: CATLSVAGTDTQYF.

A word on this clone: A read error may explain this, as a much larger clone is one base away. V is TRBV28 and J is TRBJ2-7, with 8 positions matching TRBD1. Trimming removed 10 bases from V and 3 bases from J; junction bases left unmatched: 8. This CDR3 has 13 amino acids. The germline V gene has CDR1 MDHEN and CDR2 SYDVKM. The CDR3 spells CAITPGQVYEQYF. CDR3 sequence (DNA): TGTGCCATCACGCCGGGACAGGTCTACGAGCAGTACTTC.

This clone was detected a few times. One base away lies a much larger clone, so this may be a sequencing read error. Other DNA variants within this sample encode the same CDR3. V is TRBV2 and J is TRBJ1-1; D is ambiguous. The CDR3 contains 12 residues. Germline V gene lookup returns CDR1 SNHLY and CDR2 FYNNEI. The CDR3 here is CASSDLGTEAFF. DNA for the CDR3: TGTGCCAGCAGTGATTTGGGCACTGAAGCCTTCTTT.

The genes are TRBV5-1 and TRBJ2-2, with a tentative D call TRBD1 (5 bases). The CDR3 consists of 16 residues. CDR1 and CDR2 from the germline V gene are SGHRS and YFSETQ. The ends were cut back, 0 bases at V and 4 bases at J, with 13 bases in the middle. The CDR3 region is CASSLVIADSTGELFF. Written as DNA, the CDR3 is TGCGCCAGCAGCTTGGTTATAGCAGACAGCACCGGGGAGCTGTTTTTT.

The sample holds many counts of this clone. V usage is TRBV6-1 and J usage is TRBJ2-3; the D is unclear. V was pared by 6 bases and J by 2 bases, with 9 bases between. This CDR3 region has 13 residues. The germline gives CDR1 MNHNS, CDR2 SASEGT. CDR3 in amino acids: CASSQQDTDTQYF. The CDR3 DNA is TGTGCCAGCAGCCAACAAGACACAGATACGCAGTATTTT.

Points on this clone: This sequence may be a read error, since a much larger clone differs from it by one base. The chain couples TRBV5-6 to TRBJ1-1; D ambiguous. The length of the CDR3 is 16 residues. The germline CDR1 and CDR2 sequences are SGHDT and YYEEEE. This CDR3 reads CANSLVGTLMNTEAFF. CDR3 DNA: TGTGCCAACAGCTTGGTGGGCACCCTCATGAACACTGAAGCTTTCTTT.

This clone was detected ten times or more. This sequence joins TRBV20-1 and TRBJ2-7; D is perhaps TRBD2 (6 bases). Deletions cut 3 bases from V and 3 bases from J, with 9 bases between. Germline V gives CDR1 DFQATT, CDR2 SNEGSKA (reference sequence). The CDR3 spans 12 residues. Here the CDR3 DNA reads TGCAGTGCTAGCGAGGGAGGCTACGAGCAGTACTTC. This sequence encodes CSASEGGYEQYF.

The CDR3 DNA follows: TGTGCCAGCAGGCCTCAGAACACTGAAGCTTTCTTT. Protein product: CASRPQNTEAFF. V and J are TRBV28 and TRBJ1-1; no reliable D call. The CDR3 runs to 12 residues. Per the germline V gene, CDR1 is MDHEN and CDR2 is SYDVKM. The V and J ends lost 6 bases and 1 base respectively, with 6 bases between them.